This T cell receptor beta chain was captured in a study of T cells in Graves' hyperthyroidism and ophthalmopathy. Study results and limitations: Model output signaled ophthalmopathy a median approximately 6 months ahead of onset.

This CDR3 has 13 amino acids. V lost 1 base and J 6 bases, leaving 7 bases between the germline ends. Germline V CDR1 and CDR2: SGHAT, FQNNGV. This clonotype was seen many times. Its matching antigen is unknown. The investigators amplified TCR beta CDR3 regions from RNA transcripts. Primed by the HTBI set, a first-round RT-PCR was run on the TCR CDR3. TCRdb reprocessed the multiplex PCR reads via MiXCR and lists one record per CDR3 protein. The data hold under 400,000 distinct CDR3 sequences, with about 16% observed a single time. The clonotype comes from a woman aged 55 to 70 with Graves' ophthalmopathy. V is TRBV11-2 and J is TRBJ2-1; a possible D gene is TRBD2 (5 bases). Specimen: blood. Here the CDR3 reads CASSLVRGNEQFF. The CDR3 DNA sequence: TGTGCCAGCAGCTTAGTCCGGGGCAATGAGCAGTTCTTC.